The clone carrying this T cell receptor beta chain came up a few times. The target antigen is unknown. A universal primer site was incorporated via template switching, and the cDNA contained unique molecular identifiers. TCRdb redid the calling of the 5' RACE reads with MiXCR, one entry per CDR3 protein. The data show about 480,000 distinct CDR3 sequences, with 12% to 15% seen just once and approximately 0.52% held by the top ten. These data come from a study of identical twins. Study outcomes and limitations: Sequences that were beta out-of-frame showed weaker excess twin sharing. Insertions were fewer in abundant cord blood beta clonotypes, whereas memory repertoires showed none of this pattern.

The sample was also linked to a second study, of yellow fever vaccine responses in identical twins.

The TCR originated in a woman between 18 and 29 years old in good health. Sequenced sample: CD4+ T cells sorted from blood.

CDR3 sequence reads: CASSPFGKSTDTQYF. The CDR3 bases are TGTGCCAGCAGCCCATTCGGGAAGAGCACAGATACGCAGTATTTT. The rearrangement joins TRBV28 to TRBJ2-3; perhaps TRBD2 as D (5 bases). V was cut by 6 bases and J by 0 bases, with 13 bases left in between. The germline gives CDR1 MDHEN, CDR2 SYDVKM. This CDR3 is 15 amino acids long.